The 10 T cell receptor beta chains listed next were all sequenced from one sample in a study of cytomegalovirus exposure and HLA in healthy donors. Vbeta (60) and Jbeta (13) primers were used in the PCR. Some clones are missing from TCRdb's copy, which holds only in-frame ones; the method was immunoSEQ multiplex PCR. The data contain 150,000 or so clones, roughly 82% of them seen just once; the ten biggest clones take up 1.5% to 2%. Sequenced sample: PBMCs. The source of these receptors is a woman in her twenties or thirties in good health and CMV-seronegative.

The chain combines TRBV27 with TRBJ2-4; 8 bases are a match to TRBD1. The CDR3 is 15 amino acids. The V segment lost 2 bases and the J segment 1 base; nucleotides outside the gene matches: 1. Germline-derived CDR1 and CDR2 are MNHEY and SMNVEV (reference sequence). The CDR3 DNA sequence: TGTGCCAGCAGTTTACAGGGGGCTGCCAAAAACATTCAGTACTTC. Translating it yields CASSLQGAAKNIQYF.

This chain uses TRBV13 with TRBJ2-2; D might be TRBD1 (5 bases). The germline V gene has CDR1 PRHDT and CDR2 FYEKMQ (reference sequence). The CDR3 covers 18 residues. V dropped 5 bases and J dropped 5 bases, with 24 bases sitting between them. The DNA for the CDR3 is TGTGCCAGCAGCCCCTATCGTTATGGCAGGGTAGGGACCGGGGAGCTGTTTTTT. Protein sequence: CASSPYRYGRVGTGELFF.

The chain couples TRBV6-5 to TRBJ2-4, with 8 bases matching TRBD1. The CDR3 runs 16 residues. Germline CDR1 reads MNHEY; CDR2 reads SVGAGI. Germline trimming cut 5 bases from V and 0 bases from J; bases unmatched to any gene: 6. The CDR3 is CASSNWTGQAKNIQYF. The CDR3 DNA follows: TGTGCCAGCAGTAACTGGACAGGGCAAGCCAAAAACATTCAGTACTTC.

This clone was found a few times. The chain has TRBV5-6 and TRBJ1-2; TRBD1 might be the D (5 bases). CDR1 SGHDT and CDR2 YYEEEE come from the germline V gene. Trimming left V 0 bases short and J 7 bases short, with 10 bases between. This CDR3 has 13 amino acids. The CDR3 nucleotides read TGTGCCAGCAGCTTGGTGGGGCCAGGTGGCTACACCTTC. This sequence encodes CASSLVGPGGYTF.

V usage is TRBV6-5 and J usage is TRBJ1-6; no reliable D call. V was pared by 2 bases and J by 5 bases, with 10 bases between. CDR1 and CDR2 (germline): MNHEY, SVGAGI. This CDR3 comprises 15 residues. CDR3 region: CASSYEGGNNSPLHF. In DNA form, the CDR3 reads TGTGCCAGCAGTTACGAGGGAGGGAATAATTCACCCCTCCACTTT.

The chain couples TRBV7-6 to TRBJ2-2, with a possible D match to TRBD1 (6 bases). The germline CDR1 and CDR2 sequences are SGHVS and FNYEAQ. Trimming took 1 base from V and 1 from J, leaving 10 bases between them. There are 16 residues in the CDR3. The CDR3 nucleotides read TGTGCCAGCAGCTTAGAGGCAGGGGTGAACACCGGGGAGCTGTTTTTT. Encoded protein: CASSLEAGVNTGELFF.

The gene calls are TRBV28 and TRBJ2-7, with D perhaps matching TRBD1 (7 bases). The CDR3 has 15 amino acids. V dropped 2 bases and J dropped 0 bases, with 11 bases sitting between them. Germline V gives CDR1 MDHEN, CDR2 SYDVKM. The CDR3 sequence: CASSLGGTVSYEQYF. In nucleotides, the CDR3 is TGTGCCAGCAGTTTAGGAGGGACAGTCTCCTACGAGCAGTACTTC.

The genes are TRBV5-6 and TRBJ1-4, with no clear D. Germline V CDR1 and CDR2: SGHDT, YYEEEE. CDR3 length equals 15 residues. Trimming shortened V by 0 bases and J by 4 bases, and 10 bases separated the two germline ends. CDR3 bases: TGTGCCAGCAGCTTGGCGTCAGCGATTAATGAAAAACTGTTTTTT. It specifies CASSLASAINEKLFF.

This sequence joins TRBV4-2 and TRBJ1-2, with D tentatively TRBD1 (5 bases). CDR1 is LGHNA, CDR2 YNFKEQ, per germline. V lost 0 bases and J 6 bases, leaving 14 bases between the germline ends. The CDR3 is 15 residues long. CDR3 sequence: CASSQEHRGFNGYTF. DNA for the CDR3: TGTGCCAGCAGCCAAGAGCATCGGGGGTTCAATGGCTACACCTTC.

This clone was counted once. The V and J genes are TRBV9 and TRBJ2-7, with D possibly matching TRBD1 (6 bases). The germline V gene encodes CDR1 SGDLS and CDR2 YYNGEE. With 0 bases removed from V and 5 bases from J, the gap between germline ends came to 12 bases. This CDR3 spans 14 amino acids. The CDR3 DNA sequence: TGTGCCAGCAGCGTAGAGGACAGCCCCCACGAGCAGTACTTC. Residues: CASSVEDSPHEQYF.